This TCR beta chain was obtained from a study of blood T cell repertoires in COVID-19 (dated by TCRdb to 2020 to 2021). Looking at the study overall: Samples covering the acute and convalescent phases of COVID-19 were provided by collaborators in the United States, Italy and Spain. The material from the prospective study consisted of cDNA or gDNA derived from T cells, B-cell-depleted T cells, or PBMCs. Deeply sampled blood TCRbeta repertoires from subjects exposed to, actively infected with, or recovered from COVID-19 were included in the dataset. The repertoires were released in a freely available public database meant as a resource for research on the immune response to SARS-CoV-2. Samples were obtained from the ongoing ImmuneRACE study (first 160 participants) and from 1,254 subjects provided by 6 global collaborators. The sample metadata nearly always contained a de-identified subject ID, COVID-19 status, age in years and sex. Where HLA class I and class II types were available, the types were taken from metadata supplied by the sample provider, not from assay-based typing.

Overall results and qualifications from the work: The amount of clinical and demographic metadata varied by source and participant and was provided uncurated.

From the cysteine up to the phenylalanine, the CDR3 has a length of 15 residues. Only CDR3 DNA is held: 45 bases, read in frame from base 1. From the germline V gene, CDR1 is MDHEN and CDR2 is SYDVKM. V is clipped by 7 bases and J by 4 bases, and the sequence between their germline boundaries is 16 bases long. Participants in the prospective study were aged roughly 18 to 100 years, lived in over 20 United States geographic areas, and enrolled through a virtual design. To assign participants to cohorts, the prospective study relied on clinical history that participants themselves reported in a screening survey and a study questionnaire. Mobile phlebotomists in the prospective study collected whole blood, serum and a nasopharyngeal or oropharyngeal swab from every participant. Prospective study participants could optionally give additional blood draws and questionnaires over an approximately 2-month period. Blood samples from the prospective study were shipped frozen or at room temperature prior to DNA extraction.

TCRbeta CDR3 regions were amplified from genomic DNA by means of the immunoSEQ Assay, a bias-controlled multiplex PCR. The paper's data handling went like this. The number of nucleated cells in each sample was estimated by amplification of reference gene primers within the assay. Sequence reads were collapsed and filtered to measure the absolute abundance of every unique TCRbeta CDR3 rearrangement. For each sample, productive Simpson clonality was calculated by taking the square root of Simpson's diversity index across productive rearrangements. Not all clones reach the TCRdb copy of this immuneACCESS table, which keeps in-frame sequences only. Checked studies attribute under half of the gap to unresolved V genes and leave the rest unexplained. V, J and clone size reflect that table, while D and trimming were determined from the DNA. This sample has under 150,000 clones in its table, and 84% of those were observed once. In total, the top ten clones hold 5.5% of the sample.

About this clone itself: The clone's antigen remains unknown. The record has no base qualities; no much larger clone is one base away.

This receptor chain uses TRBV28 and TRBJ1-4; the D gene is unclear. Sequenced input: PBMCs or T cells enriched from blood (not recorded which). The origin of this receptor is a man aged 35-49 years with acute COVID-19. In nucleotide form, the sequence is TGTGCCAGCAAGGAGGGCTCGGGGTTTAATGAAAAACTGTTTTTT. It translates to CASKEGSGFNEKLFF.